These 15 T cell receptor beta chains share one sample of origin, sequenced in a study of lymphopenia after photon versus proton radiotherapy. Generated by immunoSEQ multiplex PCR, the TCRdb table keeps only in-frame clones and is missing some. The table includes about 40,000 clones, 70% to 90% detected once. Specimen: peripheral blood, collected from a patient treated with proton-based radiotherapy. These receptors were obtained from a woman aged 70 to 79 with pancreatic cancer. Some clones in this sample may be carry-over from other donors' samples.

The chain joins TRBV19 to TRBJ2-1; TRBD1 matches at 10 bases. The CDR3 loop spans 15 amino acids. From germline, CDR1 is LNHDA and CDR2 SQIVND (reference sequence). The V segment lost 7 bases and the J segment 5 bases; nucleotides outside the gene matches: 8. The CDR3 region is CASIPDRGSNNEQFF. DNA for the CDR3: TGTGCCAGTATCCCGGACAGGGGGAGTAACAATGAGCAGTTCTTC. Combining the CDR3 with reference TRBV19 and TRBJ2-1 gives the whole variable domain DGGITQSPKYLFRKEGQNVTLSCEQNLNHDAMYWYRQDPGQGLRLIYYSQIVNDFQKGDIAEGYSVSREKKESFPLTVTSAQKNPTAFYLCASIPDRGSNNEQFFGPGTRLTVL.

As DNA, the CDR3 is TGTGCCAGCTCAACTACGACAGGGTTGGGGGACACTGAAGCTTTCTTT. This sequence encodes CASSTTTGLGDTEAFF. V gene TRBV18 combines with J gene TRBJ1-1; the match to TRBD1 covers 7 bases. The V gene's germline CDR1 is KGHSH and CDR2 LQKENI. V shed 5 bases and J 3 bases; nucleotides not matched to a gene: 12. The CDR3 sequence is 16 residues long.

The gene calls are TRBV19 and TRBJ2-3; TRBD2 agrees at 14 bases. The CDR3 length is 15 residues. Germline V gene lookup returns CDR1 LNHDA and CDR2 SQIVND (reference sequence). V was pared by 4 bases and J by 5 bases, with 2 bases of the junction left unmatched. CDR3 amino acids: CASSTGLAGVDTQYF. The CDR3 DNA is TGTGCCAGTAGTACGGGACTAGCGGGAGTAGATACGCAGTATTTT.

This sequence joins TRBV28 and TRBJ1-5; no clear D. CDR3 size: 15 residues. Germline V gene data show CDR1 as MDHEN and CDR2 as SYDVKM. The CDR3 nucleotides are TGTGCGACCAATAAGGAACAGTTTAGCAATCAGCCCCAGCATTTT. It is translated as CATNKEQFSNQPQHF.

The chain is built from TRBV18 and TRBJ2-3, with 8 bases lining up with TRBD2. The ends lost 5 bases at V and 4 bases at J; junction bases unmatched: 5. The CDR3 totals 14 residues. CDR1 and CDR2 from the germline V gene are KGHSH and LQKENI. The CDR3 protein is CASSEGLGADTQYF. CDR3 sequence (DNA): TGTGCCAGCTCAGAGGGACTAGGGGCAGATACGCAGTATTTT.

V gene TRBV5-4 combines with J gene TRBJ2-3; 10 bases are shared with TRBD2. V gave up 2 bases and J gave up 4 bases; unmatched junction bases: 4. Germline V gene sequence: CDR1 SGHNT, CDR2 YYREEE (reference sequence). The CDR3 runs to 15 residues. For the CDR3, the DNA is TGTGCCAGCAGCTTTTGGACTAGCGGTTCAGATACGCAGTATTTT. Translation: CASSFWTSGSDTQYF.

The chain uses TRBV28 and TRBJ1-4; 7 bases map to TRBD1. The germline gives CDR1 MDHEN, CDR2 SYDVKM. V shed 5 bases and J 6 bases; nucleotides not matched to a gene: 9. This CDR3 has 15 amino acids. CDR3 sequence (DNA): TGTGCCAGCAGTGGTAAGGGGGCGGCTTATGAAAAACTGTTTTTT. This gives the protein CASSGKGAAYEKLFF.

The rearrangement joins TRBV25-1 to TRBJ1-3; 8 bases match TRBD1. The length of the CDR3 is 15 residues. V was clipped by 7 bases and J by 0 bases; unmatched bases: 5. Germline V gives CDR1 MGHDK, CDR2 SYGVNS. CDR3 in DNA: TGTGCCAGCATAGGACAGGGACACTCTGGAAACACCATATATTTT. Its translation is CASIGQGHSGNTIYF.

This rearrangement joins TRBV6-5 to TRBJ2-7, with D tentatively TRBD1 or TRBD2 (5 bases each). The CDR3 is 15 amino acids. V lost 6 bases and J lost 2, with 17 bases in between. Per the germline V gene, CDR1 is MNHEY and CDR2 is SVGAGI. CDR3 in DNA: TGTGCCAGCAGGATGAGTGGGATGGGGGCCTACGAGCAGTACTTC. Residues: CASRMSGMGAYEQYF.

The rearrangement joins TRBV27 to TRBJ1-5; no reliable D call. The ends were cut back, 3 bases at V and 4 bases at J, with 13 bases in the middle. Germline CDR1 and CDR2: MNHEY and SMNVEV (reference sequence). CDR3 size: 15 residues. The CDR3 DNA reads TGTGCCAGCAGTTTCGTCGCAGGCAAGAATCAGCCCCAGCATTTT. Translation gives CASSFVAGKNQPQHF.

This clone has a single count. V and J are TRBV5-1 and TRBJ2-5; no clear D. The germline gives CDR1 SGHRS, CDR2 YFSETQ. CDR3 length: 14 residues. V was pared by 2 bases and J by 5 bases, with 13 bases between. CDR3 coding DNA: TGCGCCAGCAGCTTCCTTGACGATATGGAGACCCAGTACTTC. Translating gives CASSFLDDMETQYF.

This chain connects TRBV7-6 to TRBJ1-1; D unclear. The V gene's germline CDR1 is SGHVS and CDR2 FNYEAQ. V gave up 1 base and J gave up 0 bases, with 3 bases separating them. CDR3 size: 13 residues. The CDR3 is CASSLGMNTEAFF. The CDR3 nucleotides are TGTGCCAGCAGCTTAGGCATGAACACTGAAGCTTTCTTT.

This sequence joins TRBV7-8 and TRBJ2-7, with TRBD2 matching 9 bases. The CDR3 has 18 amino acids. The germline V gene has CDR1 SGHVS and CDR2 FQNEAQ. V dropped 5 bases and J dropped 1; count of bases not matched to a gene: 15. The chain's CDR3 is CASSRLPLSTSGSYEQYF. CDR3 DNA sequence: TGTGCCAGCAGCCGATTACCTCTATCGACTAGCGGATCCTACGAGCAGTACTTC.

The rearrangement links TRBV18 to TRBJ2-7, with D perhaps TRBD1 (5 bases). This CDR3 contains 14 residues. CDR1 and CDR2 (germline): KGHSH, LQKENI. The V gene lost 1 base and the J gene lost 3 bases, with 10 bases spanning the gap. CDR3 region: CASSPRIQGYEQYF. DNA of the CDR3: TGTGCCAGCTCACCACGGATCCAGGGCTACGAGCAGTACTTC.

The CDR3 loop is CASSRQQGHTIYF. In DNA form, the CDR3 reads TGTGCCAGCAGCCGACAACAGGGACACACCATATATTTT. The V call is TRBV7-8, the J call TRBJ1-3; perhaps TRBD1 as D (6 bases). Germline V gives CDR1 SGHVS, CDR2 FQNEAQ. The V gene lost 5 bases and the J gene lost 8 bases, with 13 bases spanning the gap. The CDR3 spans 13 residues.